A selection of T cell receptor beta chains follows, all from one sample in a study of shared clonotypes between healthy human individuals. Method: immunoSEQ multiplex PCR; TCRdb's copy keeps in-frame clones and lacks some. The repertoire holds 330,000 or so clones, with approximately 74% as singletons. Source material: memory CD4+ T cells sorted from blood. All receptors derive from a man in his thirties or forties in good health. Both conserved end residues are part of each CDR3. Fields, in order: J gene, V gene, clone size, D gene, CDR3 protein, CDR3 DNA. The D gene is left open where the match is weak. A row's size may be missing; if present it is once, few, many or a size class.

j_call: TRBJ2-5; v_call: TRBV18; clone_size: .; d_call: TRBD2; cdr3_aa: CASSPQSSGETQYF; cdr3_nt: TGTGCCAGCTCACCACAGTCTAGCGGAGAGACCCAGTACTTC
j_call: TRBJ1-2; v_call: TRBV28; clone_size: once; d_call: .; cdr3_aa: CASSPLRRARETYGYTF; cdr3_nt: TGTGCCAGCAGTCCCCTAAGAAGGGCGAGGGAGACCTATGGCTACACCTTC
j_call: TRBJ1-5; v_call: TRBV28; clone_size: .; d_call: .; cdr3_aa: CASTPGGSVSQPQHF; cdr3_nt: TGTGCCAGCACCCCCGGGGGGTCGGTGAGTCAGCCCCAGCATTTT
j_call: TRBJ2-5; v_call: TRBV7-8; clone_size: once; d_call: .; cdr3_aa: CASSHGRAQETQYF; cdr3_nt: TGTGCCAGCAGCCATGGACGGGCCCAAGAGACCCAGTACTTC
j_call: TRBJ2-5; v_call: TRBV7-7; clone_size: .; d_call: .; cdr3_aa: CASSLRRGLETQYF; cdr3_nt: TGTGCCAGCAGCTTAAGGAGGGGGTTAGAGACCCAGTACTTC
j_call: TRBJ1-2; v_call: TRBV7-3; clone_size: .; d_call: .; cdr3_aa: CASSLGPEANYGYTF; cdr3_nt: TGTGCCAGCAGCTTAGGTCCAGAAGCTAACTATGGCTACACCTTC
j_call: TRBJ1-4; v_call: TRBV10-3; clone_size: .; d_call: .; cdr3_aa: CAISAVSAVSGTNEKLFF; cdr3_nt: TGTGCCATCAGTGCGGTATCTGCTGTGTCAGGAACTAATGAAAAACTGTTTTTT
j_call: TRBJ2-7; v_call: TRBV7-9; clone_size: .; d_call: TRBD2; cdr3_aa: CASRPRTSGRAREQYF; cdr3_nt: TGTGCCAGCAGGCCGCGTACTAGCGGGAGGGCCAGAGAGCAGTACTTC
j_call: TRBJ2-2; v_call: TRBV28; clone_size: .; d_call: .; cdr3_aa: CASTKTDLSTGELFF; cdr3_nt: TGTGCCAGCACCAAGACAGACTTATCCACCGGGGAGCTGTTTTTT
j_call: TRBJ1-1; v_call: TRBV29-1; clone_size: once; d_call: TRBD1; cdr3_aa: CSVSGGVSTEAFF; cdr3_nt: TGCAGCGTCTCAGGGGGCGTTAGCACTGAAGCTTTCTTT
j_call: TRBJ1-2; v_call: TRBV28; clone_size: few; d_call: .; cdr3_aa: CASSFSPENYGYTF; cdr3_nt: TGTGCCAGCAGTTTTAGTCCAGAAAACTATGGCTACACCTTC
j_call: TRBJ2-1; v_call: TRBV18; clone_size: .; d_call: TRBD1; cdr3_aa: CASSPPRGQYNEQFF; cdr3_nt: TGTGCCAGCTCACCACCAAGGGGGCAGTACAATGAGCAGTTCTTC
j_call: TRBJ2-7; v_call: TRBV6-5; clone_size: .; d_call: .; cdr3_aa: CASSAPGRGGYEQYF; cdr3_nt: TGTGCCAGCAGTGCACCGGGACGGGGAGGCTACGAGCAGTACTTC
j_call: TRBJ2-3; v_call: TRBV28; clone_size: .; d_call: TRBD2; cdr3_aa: CASSFGPSGTVTDTQYF; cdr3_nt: TGTGCCAGCAGTTTTGGGCCTAGCGGGACAGTTACAGATACGCAGTATTTT
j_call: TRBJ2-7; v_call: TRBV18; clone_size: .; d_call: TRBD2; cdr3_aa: CASSLTSGDSEQYF; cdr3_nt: TGTGCCAGCTCACTGACTAGCGGGGATAGCGAGCAGTACTTC
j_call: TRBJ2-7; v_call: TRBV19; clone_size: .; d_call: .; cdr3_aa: CASSPLGPLNEQYF; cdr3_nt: TGTGCCAGTAGCCCTTTGGGTCCCTTAAATGAGCAGTACTTC
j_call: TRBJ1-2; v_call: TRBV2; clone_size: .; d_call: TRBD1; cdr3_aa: CASSKDRLIPGGDGYTF; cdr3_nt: TGTGCCAGCAGTAAGGACAGGCTAATTCCGGGTGGCGATGGCTACACCTTC
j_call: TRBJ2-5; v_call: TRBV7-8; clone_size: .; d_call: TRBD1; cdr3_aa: CASSPRGQGVSQETQYF; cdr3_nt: TGTGCCAGCAGCCCCCGGGGACAGGGGGTGAGCCAAGAGACCCAGTACTTC
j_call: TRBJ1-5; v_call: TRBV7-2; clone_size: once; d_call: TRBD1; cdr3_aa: CASSLGGRQGGQPQHF; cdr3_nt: TGTGCCAGCAGCTTAGGGGGTCGGCAGGGGGGACAGCCCCAGCATTTT
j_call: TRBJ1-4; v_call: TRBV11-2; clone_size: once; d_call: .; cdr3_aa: CASSLGVTEKLFF; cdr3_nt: TGTGCCAGCAGCTTAGGGGTAACAGAAAAACTGTTTTTT
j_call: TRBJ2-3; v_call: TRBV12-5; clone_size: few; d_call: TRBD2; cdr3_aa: CAKRGGADTQYF; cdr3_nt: TGTGCTAAGCGGGGGGGAGCAGATACGCAGTATTTT
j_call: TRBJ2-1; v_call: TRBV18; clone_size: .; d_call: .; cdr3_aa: CASSPMGVVRDEQFF; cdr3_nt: TGTGCCAGCTCACCAATGGGAGTAGTCAGAGATGAGCAGTTCTTC
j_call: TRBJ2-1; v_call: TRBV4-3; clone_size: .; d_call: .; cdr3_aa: CASSQAPEAFNEQFF; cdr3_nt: TGCGCCAGCAGCCAAGCGCCGGAGGCGTTTAATGAGCAGTTCTTC
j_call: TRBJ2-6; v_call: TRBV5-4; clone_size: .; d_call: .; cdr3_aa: CASSLGTDPLRANVLTF; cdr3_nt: TGTGCCAGCAGCTTGGGGACAGACCCCCTTCGGGCCAACGTCCTGACTTTC
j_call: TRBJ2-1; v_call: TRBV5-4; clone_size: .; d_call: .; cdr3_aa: CASGQMGHNEQFF; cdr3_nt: TGTGCCAGCGGACAAATGGGACACAATGAGCAGTTCTTC
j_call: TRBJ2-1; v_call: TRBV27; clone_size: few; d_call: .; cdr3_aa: CASSHTGSGVFNEQFF; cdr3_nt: TGTGCCAGCAGCCACACCGGATCGGGAGTTTTCAATGAGCAGTTCTTC
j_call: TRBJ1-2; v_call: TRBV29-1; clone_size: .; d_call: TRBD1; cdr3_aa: CSVEVRTGIGYTF; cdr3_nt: TGCAGCGTTGAAGTCCGGACAGGGATTGGCTACACCTTC
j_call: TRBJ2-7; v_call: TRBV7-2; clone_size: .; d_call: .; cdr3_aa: CASSLDFYEQYF; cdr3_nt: TGTGCCAGCAGCTTAGATTTCTACGAGCAGTACTTC
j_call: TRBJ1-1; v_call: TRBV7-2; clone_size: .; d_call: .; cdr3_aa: CASSLARVNTEAFF; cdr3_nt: TGTGCCAGCAGCTTAGCACGGGTAAACACTGAAGCTTTCTTT
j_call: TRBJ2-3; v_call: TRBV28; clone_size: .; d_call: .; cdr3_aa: CASGPGGTDTQYF; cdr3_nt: TGTGCCAGCGGCCCGGGTGGCACAGATACGCAGTATTTT
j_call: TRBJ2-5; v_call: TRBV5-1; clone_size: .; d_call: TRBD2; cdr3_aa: CASSLTSGSFETQYF; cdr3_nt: TGCGCCAGCAGCTTAACTAGCGGGAGTTTCGAGACCCAGTACTTC
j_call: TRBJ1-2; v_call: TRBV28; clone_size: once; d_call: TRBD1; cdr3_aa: CASSLTGGWGYTF; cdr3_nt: TGTGCCAGCAGTTTAACAGGGGGCTGGGGCTACACCTTC
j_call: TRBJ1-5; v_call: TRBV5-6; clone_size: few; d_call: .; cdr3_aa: CASSLRDLNQPQHF; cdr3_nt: TGTGCCAGCAGCCTCCGGGACTTAAATCAGCCCCAGCATTTT
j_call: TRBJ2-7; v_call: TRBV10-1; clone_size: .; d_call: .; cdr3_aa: CASSERPGYEQYF; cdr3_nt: TGCGCCAGCAGTGAGAGGCCGGGGTACGAGCAGTACTTC
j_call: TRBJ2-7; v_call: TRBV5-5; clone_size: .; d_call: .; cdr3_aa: CASSQQGLADTRIPYEQYF; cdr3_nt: TGTGCCAGCAGCCAACAGGGTCTAGCGGACACCCGAATTCCCTACGAGCAGTACTTC
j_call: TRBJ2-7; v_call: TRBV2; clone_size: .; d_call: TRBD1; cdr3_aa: CASNERTGVYF; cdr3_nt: TGTGCCAGCAACGAAAGGACAGGAGTATACTTC
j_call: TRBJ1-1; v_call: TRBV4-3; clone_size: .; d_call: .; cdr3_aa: CASSQSGGLNTEAFF; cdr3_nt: TGCGCCAGCAGCCAGTCCGGGGGCTTGAACACTGAAGCTTTCTTT
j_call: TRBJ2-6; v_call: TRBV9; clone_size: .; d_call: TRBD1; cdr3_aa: CASSGLGQGISGANVLTF; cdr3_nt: TGTGCCAGCAGCGGACTCGGACAGGGTATCTCTGGGGCCAACGTCCTGACTTTC
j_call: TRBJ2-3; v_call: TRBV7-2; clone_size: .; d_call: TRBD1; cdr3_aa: CASSLRQGPDTQYF; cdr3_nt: TGTGCCAGCAGCCTCAGACAGGGACCAGATACGCAGTATTTT
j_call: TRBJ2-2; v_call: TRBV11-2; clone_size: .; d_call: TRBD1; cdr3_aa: CASSPIWGDRGRPGELFF; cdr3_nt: TGTGCCAGCAGCCCGATATGGGGGGACAGGGGGCGTCCCGGGGAGCTGTTTTTT
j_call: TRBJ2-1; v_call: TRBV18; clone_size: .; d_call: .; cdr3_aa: CASSYSGEQFF; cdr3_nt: TGTGCCAGCTCCTATTCGGGTGAGCAGTTCTTC
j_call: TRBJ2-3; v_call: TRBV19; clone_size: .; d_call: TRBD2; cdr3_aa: CASSAWTSGSADTQYF; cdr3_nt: TGTGCCAGTAGTGCCTGGACTAGCGGGAGTGCAGATACGCAGTATTTT
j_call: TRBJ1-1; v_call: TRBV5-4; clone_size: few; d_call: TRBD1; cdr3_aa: CASSLPGQLKAFF; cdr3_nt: TGTGCCAGCAGCCTACCGGGACAGTTGAAAGCTTTCTTT
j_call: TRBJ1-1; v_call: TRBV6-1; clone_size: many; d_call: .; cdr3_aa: CASSDRPNTEAFF; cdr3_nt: TGTGCCAGCTCGGACAGACCGAACACTGAAGCTTTCTTT
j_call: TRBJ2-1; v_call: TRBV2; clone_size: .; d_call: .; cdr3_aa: CASTEDPYNEQFF; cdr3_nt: TGTGCCAGCACCGAGGACCCTTACAATGAGCAGTTCTTC
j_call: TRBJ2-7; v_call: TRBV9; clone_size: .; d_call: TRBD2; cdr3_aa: CASSTGAGTSASEQYF; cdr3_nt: TGTGCCAGCAGCACGGGGGCGGGGACTAGCGCCTCCGAGCAGTACTTC
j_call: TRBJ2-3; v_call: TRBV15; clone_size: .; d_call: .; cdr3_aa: CATSRDRSGKGDTQYF; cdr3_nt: TGTGCCACCAGCAGAGATCGGAGCGGCAAAGGGGATACGCAGTATTTT
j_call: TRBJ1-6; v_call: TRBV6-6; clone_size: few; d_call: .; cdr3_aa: CASSYGDRTLVTLHF; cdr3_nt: TGTGCCAGCAGTTACGGCGACCGCACTCTGGTCACCCTCCACTTT
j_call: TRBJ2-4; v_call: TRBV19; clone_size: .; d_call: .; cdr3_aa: CASSIDRYGNIQYF; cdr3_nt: TGTGCCAGTAGTATAGACAGGTACGGAAACATTCAGTACTTC
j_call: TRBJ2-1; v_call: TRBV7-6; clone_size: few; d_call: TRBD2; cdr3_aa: CASSFSRLAGPEQFF; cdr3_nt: TGTGCCAGCAGCTTTTCTCGGTTAGCGGGACCGGAGCAGTTCTTC
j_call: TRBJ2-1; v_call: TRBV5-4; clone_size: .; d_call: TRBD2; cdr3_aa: CASSLSNGLAAYNEQFF; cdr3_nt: TGTGCCAGCAGCTTGAGTAACGGACTAGCAGCCTACAATGAGCAGTTCTTC
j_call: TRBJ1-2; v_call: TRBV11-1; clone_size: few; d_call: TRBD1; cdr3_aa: CASSTGTGAYGYTF; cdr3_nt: TGTGCCAGCAGCACCGGGACAGGGGCGTATGGCTACACCTTC
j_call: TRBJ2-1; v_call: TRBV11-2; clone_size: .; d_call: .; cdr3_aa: CATASGGIGGKQFF; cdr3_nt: TGTGCCACCGCCTCTGGGGGAATTGGGGGAAAGCAGTTCTTC
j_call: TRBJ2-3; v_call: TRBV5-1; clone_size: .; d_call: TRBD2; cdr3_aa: CASSFGLAPRPSTDTQYF; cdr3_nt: TGCGCCAGCAGCTTTGGACTAGCGCCACGCCCTAGCACAGATACGCAGTATTTT
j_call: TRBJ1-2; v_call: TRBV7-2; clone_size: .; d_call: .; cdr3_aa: CASSLRDAGVRGYTF; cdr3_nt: TGTGCCAGCAGCTTACGGGACGCCGGGGTTCGTGGCTACACCTTC
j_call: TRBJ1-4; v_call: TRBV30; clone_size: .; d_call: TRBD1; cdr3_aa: CAWTYPDRDYEKLFF; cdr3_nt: TGTGCCTGGACCTACCCGGACAGGGATTATGAAAAACTGTTTTTT
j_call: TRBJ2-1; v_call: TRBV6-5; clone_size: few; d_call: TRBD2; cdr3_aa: CASSYLAGVSNEQFF; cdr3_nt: TGTGCCAGCAGTTACCTAGCGGGAGTATCTAATGAGCAGTTCTTC
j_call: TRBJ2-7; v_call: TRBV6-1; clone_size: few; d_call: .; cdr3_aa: CASSARFYEQYF; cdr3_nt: TGTGCCAGCAGTGCCCGTTTCTACGAGCAGTACTTC
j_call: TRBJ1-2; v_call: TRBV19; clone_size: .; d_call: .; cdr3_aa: CASKPDTANYGYTF; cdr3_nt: TGTGCCAGTAAACCCGATACTGCCAACTATGGCTACACCTTC